This T cell receptor (beta chain) was sequenced in a study of cytomegalovirus exposure and HLA in healthy donors. General study points: Later analysis showed TCR association rates varying by HLA locus, highest for DRB1 and lowest for HLA-C. Reports described diagnosis of cytomegalovirus status by the classifier as highly specific and sensitive. In the analysis, some V segments, TRBV6-2 and TRBV6-3 included, were excluded as indistinguishable.

Germline lookup yields CDR1 SEHNR and CDR2 FQNEAQ (reference sequence). The CDR3 runs 15 residues. V was clipped by 5 bases and J by 3 bases, with 14 bases between them. As for this clone: Its target is not known.

This PCR relied on a set of 60 Vbeta primers and 13 Jbeta primers. Profiling relied on immunoSEQ multiplex PCR, and the TCRdb table lists in-frame clones only, not all of them. Of around 250,000 clones listed, approximately 80% are singletons. The TCR originated in a woman aged 60-75 years in good health and CMV-seropositive. The genes are TRBV7-9 and TRBJ2-1; D remains unclear. Sequencing was carried out using PBMCs. CDR3 DNA sequence: TGTGCCAGCAGCCCGGAGAGTGCGGTCTACAATGAGCAGTTCTTC. Translating it yields CASSPESAVYNEQFF.